A single sample gave rise to the 19 T cell receptor beta chains below, sequenced in a study of blood T cell repertoires in COVID-19. The method was immunoSEQ multiplex PCR; TCRdb's version includes in-frame clones alone and lacks a portion of them. Among over 150,000 clones, roughly 79% were seen once, and the ten largest hold 6.9%. Sequenced material: peripheral blood. Source of these receptors: a human donor with acute or convalescent COVID-19. The donor label of this sample is uncertain.

This sequence joins TRBV14 and TRBJ2-1; TRBD2 matches at 8 bases. With V trimmed by 3 bases and J by 8 bases, 9 bases remained unmatched. The CDR3 extends over 15 amino acids. Germline CDR1 reads SGHDN; CDR2 reads FVKESK. Here the CDR3 DNA reads TGTGCCAGCAGCCATGGACTAGCCAGGGCCCATGAGCAGTTCTTC. It translates to CASSHGLARAHEQFF.

The J gene is TRBJ2-1, the V gene TRBV6-5; TRBD2 aligns across 8 bases. Per germline, CDR1 MNHEY and CDR2 SVGAGI. Germline trimming cut 5 bases from V and 0 bases from J; bases unmatched to any gene: 3. The CDR3 consists of 15 residues. This CDR3 reads CASSTSGSSYNEQFF. The CDR3 DNA reads as TGTGCCAGCAGTACCAGCGGGAGCTCCTACAATGAGCAGTTCTTC.

In DNA form, the CDR3 reads TGCAGCGCCGGAGGGCTAGAAGGCTACACCTTC. Translating it yields CSAGGLEGYTF. The chain carries TRBV29-1 and TRBJ1-2; D is ambiguous. CDR3 size: 11 residues. Trimming shortened V by 7 bases and J by 8 bases, and 14 bases separated the two germline ends. Germline CDR1 is SQVTM and CDR2 is ANQGSEA.

The V and J genes are TRBV12-3 or TRBV12-4 and TRBJ1-6; possibly TRBD1 for D (6 bases). The CDR3 loop spans 13 amino acids. Between the trimmed V and J ends, which lost 11 bases and 5 bases, there was a span of 13 bases. DNA for the CDR3: TGTGCCGTAACCGGGACAAATAATTCACCCCTCCACTTT. Translation: CAVTGTNNSPLHF.

The CDR3 here is CASSPGGGNNQPQHF. CDR3 nucleotide sequence: TGCGCCAGCAGCCCGGGGGGAGGGAACAATCAGCCCCAGCATTTT. This chain links TRBV5-1 with TRBJ1-5; a weak D match, TRBD1 (5 bases). Trimming removed 4 bases at V and 3 bases at J, with 14 bases between. This CDR3 has 15 residues. CDR1 and CDR2 (germline): SGHRS, YFSETQ.

The chain couples TRBV29-1 to TRBJ1-5; 8 nucleotides align to TRBD1. Per germline, CDR1 SQVTM and CDR2 ANQGSEA. CDR3 length: 11 residues. Written as DNA, the CDR3 is TGCTCGACAGGGGAGAATCAGCCCCAGCATTTT. Its translation: CSTGENQPQHF. The full variable domain, in which reference TRBV29-1 and TRBJ1-5 provide the parts outside the CDR3, is SAVISQKPSRDICQRGTSLTIQCQVDSQVTMMFWYRQQPGQSLTLIATANQGSEATYESGFVIDKFPISRPNLTFSTLTVSNMSPEDSSIYLCSTGENQPQHFGDGTRLSIL.

The V gene is TRBV7-9, the J gene TRBJ2-7, with 16 bases lining up with TRBD2. Trimming cost V 3 bases and J 5 bases; bases outside gene matches: 7. CDR3 length: 17 amino acids. Germline CDR1 SEHNR, CDR2 FQNEAQ (reference sequence). The CDR3 is CASSLGTSGRAKDEQYF. DNA of the CDR3: TGTGCCAGCAGCTTGGGGACTAGCGGGAGGGCCAAAGACGAGCAGTACTTC.

The chain couples TRBV28 to TRBJ2-5, with TRBD2 matching 9 bases. Germline assignment: CDR1 MDHEN and CDR2 SYDVKM. The CDR3 totals 16 residues. V lost 3 bases and J lost 4; bases outside the gene matches: 9. The CDR3 nucleotides read TGTGCCAGCAGTTTCGAAGTAGCGGGAGTATCAGAGACCCAGTACTTC. Protein sequence: CASSFEVAGVSETQYF.

The chain is built from TRBV7-8 and TRBJ2-6; possible D gene TRBD2, 6 bases. Trimming cost V 5 bases and J 0 bases, with 20 bases left between them. The CDR3 totals 19 residues. The germline V gene encodes CDR1 SGHVS and CDR2 FQNEAQ. The CDR3 nucleotides read TGTGCCAGCAGCAAGGTCGGTTATGGAGGGGTCTCTGGGGCCAACGTCCTGACTTTC. This codes for CASSKVGYGGVSGANVLTF. Full variable domain (outside the CDR3, taken from reference TRBV7-8 and TRBJ2-6): GAGVSQSPRYKVAKRGQDVALRCDPISGHVSLFWYQQALGQGPEFLTYFQNEAQLDKSGLPSDRFFAERPEGSVSTLKIQRTQQEDSAVYLCASSKVGYGGVSGANVLTFGAGSRLTVL.

The chain couples TRBV7-9 to TRBJ2-2; 7 bases match TRBD1. The CDR3 has 15 residues. The germline gives CDR1 SEHNR, CDR2 FQNEAQ (reference sequence). J was trimmed by 3 bases and V by 1 base; bases with no gene match: 2. In DNA, the CDR3 is TGTGCCAGCAGCTTAGGAGACAGGGACACCGGGGAGCTGTTTTTT. The encoded protein is CASSLGDRDTGELFF.

The V gene is TRBV5-8, the J gene TRBJ1-6; 12 bases line up with TRBD1. V lost 4 bases, J lost 5 bases, and 4 bases stayed unmatched. CDR3 length: 16 residues. Germline V lookup: CDR1 SGHTS, CDR2 YDEGEE. The CDR3 DNA is TGTGCCAGCAGCCTCCGGGACAGGGGGCATAATTCACCCCTCCACTTT. It encodes CASSLRDRGHNSPLHF.

The V gene is TRBV5-1, the J gene TRBJ1-5; D may be TRBD1 (5 bases). Trimming removed 4 bases from V and 0 bases from J, with 17 bases in between. CDR3 length equals 17 residues. Germline assignment: CDR1 SGHRS and CDR2 YFSETQ. This CDR3 is CASSPGGRQYSNQPQHF. The CDR3 region has the DNA TGCGCCAGCAGCCCGGGGGGTCGGCAGTATAGCAATCAGCCCCAGCATTTT.

The CDR3: CASTFASGGLNTEAFF. CDR3 nucleotide sequence: TGTGCCAGTACCTTCGCCTCGGGAGGATTGAACACTGAAGCTTTCTTT. The V call is TRBV19, the J call TRBJ1-1; D not certain. This CDR3 is 16 amino acids long. CDR1 is LNHDA, CDR2 SQIVND, per germline (reference sequence). V lost 7 bases and J lost 0, with 18 bases in between.

V usage is TRBV6-5 and J usage is TRBJ2-7, with TRBD2 matching over 8 bases. V dropped 2 bases and J dropped 5; count of bases not matched to a gene: 8. The germline V gene encodes CDR1 MNHEY and CDR2 SVGAGI. CDR3 length equals 15 residues. CDR3 loop: CASSYATGGPNEQYF. CDR3 bases: TGTGCCAGCAGTTACGCAACGGGAGGGCCCAACGAGCAGTACTTC.

The V and J genes are TRBV5-4 and TRBJ2-3, with D possibly matching TRBD2 (7 bases). V was pared by 3 bases and J by 3 bases, with 20 bases between. CDR3 size: 17 residues. Looked up from germline, CDR1 is SGHNT and CDR2 is YYREEE (reference sequence). The CDR3 DNA is TGTGCCAGCAGCTCTCCCGAGGGGGGGAGGGTGACAGATACGCAGTATTTT. Its protein product is CASSSPEGGRVTDTQYF.

J is TRBJ1-6 and V is TRBV11-1; 9 bases are a match to TRBD1. The CDR3 spans 13 residues. With 5 bases clipped from V and 14 bases from J, the junction kept 7 bases outside the gene matches. Germline V CDR1 and CDR2: SGHAT, FQDESV (reference sequence). CDR3 region: CASSPPGQGALHF. For the CDR3, the DNA is TGTGCCAGCAGCCCCCCGGGACAGGGCGCCCTCCACTTT.

The chain recombines TRBV9 with TRBJ1-4, with D unclear. The CDR3 spans 15 residues. The V gene lost 4 bases and the J gene lost 1 base, with 11 bases spanning the gap. CDR1 and CDR2 (germline): SGDLS, YYNGEE. The CDR3 DNA sequence: TGTGCCAGCAGCCCAGACATCGGAACTAATGAAAAACTGTTTTTT. This codes for CASSPDIGTNEKLFF. The full variable domain, in which reference TRBV9 and TRBJ1-4 provide the parts outside the CDR3, is DSGVTQTPKHLITATGQRVTLRCSPRSGDLSVYWYQQSLDQGLQFLIQYYNGEERAKGNILERFSAQQFPDLHSELNLSSLELGDSALYFCASSPDIGTNEKLFFGSGTQLSVL.

The gene calls are TRBV29-1 and TRBJ1-2; TRBD1 agrees at 7 bases. V shed 4 bases, J shed 4 bases, and the junction held 6 bases outside the gene matches. Germline V CDR1 and CDR2: SQVTM, ANQGSEA. This CDR3 spans 13 amino acids. CDR3 in amino acids: CSVGGRGAYGYTF. The CDR3 nucleotides are TGCAGCGTTGGTGGCAGGGGGGCCTATGGCTACACCTTC. Combining the CDR3 with reference TRBV29-1 and TRBJ1-2 gives the whole variable domain SAVISQKPSRDICQRGTSLTIQCQVDSQVTMMFWYRQQPGQSLTLIATANQGSEATYESGFVIDKFPISRPNLTFSTLTVSNMSPEDSSIYLCSVGGRGAYGYTFGSGTRLTVV.

DNA of the CDR3: TGCGCCAGCAGGGAGGGAGTGAGCACAGATACGCAGTATTTT. Translation gives CASREGVSTDTQYF. The rearrangement links TRBV5-1 to TRBJ2-3; tentative D call: TRBD2 (6 bases). Trimming removed 5 bases at V and 0 bases at J, with 10 bases between. Germline V lookup: CDR1 SGHRS, CDR2 YFSETQ. This CDR3 has 14 amino acids.